A single sample gave rise to the 18 T cell receptor beta chains below, sequenced in a study of T cells in localized non-small cell lung cancer. The assay was immunoSEQ multiplex PCR, and TCRdb's table has in-frame clones only and misses some. The sample has just over 20,000 clones, around 85% seen once; the top ten hold 2% to 3%. The source was peripheral blood, collected before any cancer treatment. All receptors derive from a man aged 40 to 69 with stage I lung adenocarcinoma.

The rearrangement links TRBV18 to TRBJ1-1; D unclear. Trimming cost V 0 bases and J 2 bases, with 7 bases left between them. CDR3 length: 14 residues. Germline V gene sequence: CDR1 KGHSH, CDR2 LQKENI. The CDR3 DNA reads as TGTGCCAGCTCACCACCTGGAGGAAACACTGAAGCTTTCTTT. Its protein product is CASSPPGGNTEAFF.

This clone was picked up a small number of times. This sequence joins TRBV5-8 and TRBJ1-5, with TRBD1 matching 7 bases. The CDR3 has 17 residues. CDR1 SGHTS and CDR2 YDEGEE come from the germline V gene. J lost 2 bases, V lost 4 bases, and 12 bases had no gene match. CDR3 loop: CASSGGTAALGNQPQHF. DNA for the CDR3: TGTGCCAGCAGCGGCGGGACAGCCGCACTGGGCAATCAGCCCCAGCATTTT.

The chain uses TRBV27 and TRBJ2-7, with TRBD1 as a possible D gene (5 bases). This CDR3 region has 15 residues. V was pared by 6 bases and J by 2 bases, with 17 bases between. Per germline, CDR1 MNHEY and CDR2 SMNVEV (reference sequence). CDR3 nucleotides: TGTGCCAGCAGCAAGTCCAGGGTGTCGACCTACGAGCAGTACTTC. The encoded protein is CASSKSRVSTYEQYF.

The J gene is TRBJ2-6, the V gene TRBV4-3; D remains unclear. The CDR3 runs to 16 residues. From germline, CDR1 is LGHNA and CDR2 YSLEER. V was shortened by 1 base and J by 0 bases, with 7 bases between the two germline ends. The chain's CDR3 is CASSQGISSGANVLTF. The CDR3 nucleotides are TGCGCCAGCAGCCAAGGAATTAGCTCTGGGGCCAACGTCCTGACTTTC.

The chain links TRBV25-1 to TRBJ2-7; 7 nucleotides agree with TRBD1. V was clipped by 6 bases and J by 5 bases; unmatched bases: 10. The CDR3 loop spans 14 amino acids. From germline, CDR1 is MGHDK and CDR2 SYGVNS. CDR3 sequence reads: CASSRQGVKNEQYF. The CDR3 DNA reads TGTGCCAGCAGCCGACAGGGAGTCAAGAACGAGCAGTACTTC.

This clone was detected once. The chain is built from TRBV18 and TRBJ2-5; 7 bases match TRBD2. Germline CDR1 reads KGHSH; CDR2 reads LQKENI. This CDR3 has 16 residues. Germline trimming cut 1 base from V and 4 bases from J; bases unmatched to any gene: 9. The CDR3 protein is CASSPRQATGGETQYF. DNA for the CDR3: TGTGCCAGCTCACCACGGCAGGCGACGGGAGGAGAGACCCAGTACTTC.

The chain uses TRBV28 and TRBJ2-7, with 7 positions matching TRBD2. Per germline, CDR1 MDHEN and CDR2 SYDVKM. This CDR3 contains 15 residues. The V and J ends lost 6 bases and 2 bases, in that order; junction bases with no gene match: 10. CDR3 DNA: TGTGCCAGCAGCCCGGCTCCTAGCGGAACCTACGAGCAGTACTTC. Translation gives CASSPAPSGTYEQYF.

The chain has TRBV4-1 and TRBJ2-1; weak D call: TRBD2 (6 bases). The germline CDR1 and CDR2 sequences are MGHRA and YSYEKL. CDR3 size: 15 residues. V was trimmed by 0 bases and J by 12 bases, leaving 18 bases between them. As DNA, the CDR3 is TGCGCCAGCAGCCAAGATCCGGGGAGGTCGATCGGGCAGTTCTTC. Translated: CASSQDPGRSIGQFF.

The chain carries TRBV7-9 and TRBJ2-1; 9 bases line up with TRBD1. CDR1 and CDR2 from the germline V gene are SEHNR and FQNEAQ (reference sequence). Trimming took 5 bases from V and 1 from J; bases not matched to a gene: 6. The CDR3 is 16 residues long. The chain's CDR3 is CASSPGDRASYNEQFF. The CDR3 DNA follows: TGTGCCAGCAGCCCTGGGGACAGGGCATCCTACAATGAGCAGTTCTTC.

This clone was counted only a few times. The genes are TRBV19 and TRBJ2-7; 8 positions match TRBD2. Germline lookup yields CDR1 LNHDA and CDR2 SQIVND (reference sequence). V lost 3 bases and J lost 2; bases outside the gene matches: 6. The CDR3 has 15 residues. The CDR3 region has the DNA TGTGCCAGTAGTATCGGGGGGGTTGATCCCTACGAGCAGTACTTC. Encoded protein: CASSIGGVDPYEQYF.

This chain uses TRBV7-2 with TRBJ2-5; the D is unclear. Germline lookup yields CDR1 SGHTA and CDR2 FQGNSA. The CDR3 loop spans 13 amino acids. V was clipped by 5 bases and J by 9 bases, with 16 bases between them. CDR3 sequence: CASSQDSTLAQYF. The CDR3 DNA reads TGTGCCAGCAGCCAAGACTCGACGTTGGCCCAGTACTTC.

This chain joins TRBV6-5 and TRBJ1-2; no reliable D call. Germline assignment: CDR1 MNHEY and CDR2 SVGAGI. The CDR3 contains 12 residues. V dropped 6 bases and J dropped 2 bases, with 7 bases sitting between them. CDR3 coding DNA: TGTGCCAGCAGGATGGGAAACTATGGCTACACCTTC. Translated, it gives CASRMGNYGYTF.

The chain employs TRBV2 and TRBJ1-1; 10 bases map to TRBD1. V was pared by 4 bases and J by 4 bases, with 3 bases of the junction left unmatched. The germline CDR1 and CDR2 sequences are SNHLY and FYNNEI. This CDR3 contains 14 residues. The CDR3 loop is CASSVGQGTTEAFF. As DNA, the CDR3 is TGTGCCAGCAGTGTGGGACAGGGGACCACTGAAGCTTTCTTT.

This clone was seen a single time. V gene TRBV14 combines with J gene TRBJ1-1; 9 bases line up with TRBD1. CDR1 is SGHDN and CDR2 is FVKESK in the germline V gene. The trim removed 9 bases at V and 1 base at J, leaving 3 bases unmatched. CDR3 size: 13 residues. The CDR3 sequence is CASRDRANTEAFF. CDR3 bases: TGTGCCAGTAGGGACAGGGCGAACACTGAAGCTTTCTTT.

The chain links TRBV28 to TRBJ1-2, with D possibly being TRBD1 (5 bases). V lost 5 bases and J 8 bases, leaving 21 bases between the germline ends. CDR1 and CDR2 (germline): MDHEN, SYDVKM. The length of the CDR3 is 15 residues. CDR3 coding DNA: TGTGCCAGCAGTGTCAGGGAGGGAAAGTGGTCGGGCTACACCTTC. Translating it yields CASSVREGKWSGYTF.

The chain links TRBV28 to TRBJ2-7, with D possibly being TRBD1 (7 bases). The V and J ends lost 6 bases and 7 bases respectively, with 16 bases between them. Germline CDR1 is MDHEN and CDR2 is SYDVKM. The CDR3 totals 13 residues. CDR3 protein: CASSQGGEEEQYF. The CDR3 bases are TGTGCCAGCAGCCAGGGGGGAGAGGAAGAGCAGTACTTC.

The CDR3: CASSALGTVSGNTIYF. The CDR3 DNA reads TGTGCCAGCAGCGCGCTCGGGACAGTCTCGGGAAACACCATATATTTT. V gene TRBV9 combines with J gene TRBJ1-3, with 7 positions matching TRBD1. V dropped 3 bases and J dropped 4; count of bases not matched to a gene: 10. CDR1 is SGDLS, CDR2 YYNGEE, per germline. The CDR3 covers 16 residues.

The chain combines TRBV7-2 with TRBJ2-1; D gene ambiguous. Between the trimmed V and J ends, which lost 5 bases and 5 bases, there was a span of 16 bases. The CDR3 consists of 15 residues. The V gene's germline CDR1 is SGHTA and CDR2 FQGNSA. The chain's CDR3 is CASSPHVAADNEQFF. CDR3 DNA sequence: TGTGCCAGCAGCCCCCATGTGGCGGCAGACAATGAGCAGTTCTTC.